The clone carrying this TCR beta chain has more than one count but fewer than ten. Its antigen is unidentified. The sample belongs to a study of identical twins. Study-wide results and limits: Monozygotic twin pairs showed more out-of-frame TCR alpha sharing than models estimated. Abundant beta clonotypes from cord blood bore fewer insertions; memory repertoires lacked this pattern.

All of the donors were Caucasians in good health. Germline loops: CDR1 SGDLS, CDR2 YYNGEE. The CDR3 spans 16 residues. The V segment lost 0 bases and the J segment 4 bases; nucleotides outside the gene matches: 8. TCRdb used MiXCR to reprocess the 5' RACE reads, holding one entry per CDR3 protein. The table includes 200,000 to 250,000 distinct CDR3 sequences, around 8% detected once. The data were also submitted as part of a second study, on yellow fever vaccine responses in identical twins.

The TCR comes from a woman aged 18-29 years in good health. The V gene is TRBV9, the J gene TRBJ2-7; 9 nucleotides align to TRBD2. Specimen: memory (CD45RO+) T cells sorted from blood. The CDR3, as DNA: TGTGCCAGCAGCGTAGAGGCGGGAGGGCTTGGGTACGAGCAGTACTTC. Translated: CASSVEAGGLGYEQYF.